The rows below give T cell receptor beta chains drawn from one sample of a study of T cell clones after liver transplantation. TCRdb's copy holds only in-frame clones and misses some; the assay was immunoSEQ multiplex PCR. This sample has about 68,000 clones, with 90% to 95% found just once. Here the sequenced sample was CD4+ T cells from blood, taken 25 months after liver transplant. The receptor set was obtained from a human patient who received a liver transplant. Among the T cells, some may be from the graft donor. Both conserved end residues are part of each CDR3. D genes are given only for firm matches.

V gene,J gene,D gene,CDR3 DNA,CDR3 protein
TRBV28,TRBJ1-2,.,TGTGCCAGCAGTTCGCCCACACAGGCGCTTAGCGGCTACACCTTC,CASSSPTQALSGYTF
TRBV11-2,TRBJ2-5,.,TGTGGCTCTGGGAACGCAGAGACCCAGTACTTC,CGSGNAETQYF
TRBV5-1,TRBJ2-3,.,TGCGCCAGCAGCCAGGCACCGGCTCCCACAGATACGCAGTATTTT,CASSQAPAPTDTQYF
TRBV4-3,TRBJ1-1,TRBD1,TGCGCCAGCAGCCATGGACAGGGGGGCACTGAAGCTTTCTTT,CASSHGQGGTEAFF
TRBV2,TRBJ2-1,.,TGTGCCAGCAGTGGTCCAGGGTCGTCCTACAATGAGCAGTTCTTC,CASSGPGSSYNEQFF
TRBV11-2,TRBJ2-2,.,TGTGCCAGCAGCCCCACTATTAGGGATGGCGGGGAGCTGTTTTTT,CASSPTIRDGGELFF
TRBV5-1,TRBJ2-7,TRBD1,TGCGCCAGCACCGAGCCGGGACAGGGGTACGAGCAGTACTTC,CASTEPGQGYEQYF
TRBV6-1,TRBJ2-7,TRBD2,TGTGCCAGCAGTGAGGCTAGCGGTCCCTACGAGCAGTACTTC,CASSEASGPYEQYF
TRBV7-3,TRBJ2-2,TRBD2,TGTGCCAGCAGCTTAGTTTTTCCTCAGCGGGAGGGCGACACCGGGGAGCTGTTTTTT,CASSLVFPQREGDTGELFF
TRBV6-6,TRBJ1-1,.,TGTGCCAGCAGTCCGGACCGCACTGAAGCTTTCTTT,CASSPDRTEAFF
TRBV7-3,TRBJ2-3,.,TGTGCCAGCAGCCGTTCCGGAGTCACGACAGATACGCAGTATTTT,CASSRSGVTTDTQYF
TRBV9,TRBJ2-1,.,TGTGCCAGCAGCGTAGGAGAGGCAGGACTCTACAATGAGCAGTTCTTC,CASSVGEAGLYNEQFF
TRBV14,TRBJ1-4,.,TGTGCCAGCAGCCGGCTACAGGGTCCCAATGAAAAACTGTTTTTT,CASSRLQGPNEKLFF
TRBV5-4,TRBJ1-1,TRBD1,TGTGCCAGCAGCTTGGGGGCAGGGGGTCACACTGAAGCTTTCTTT,CASSLGAGGHTEAFF
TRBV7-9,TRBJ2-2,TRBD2,TGTGCCAGCAGCCCTAGCGGACTGATAAGAACCACCGGGGAGCTGTTTTTT,CASSPSGLIRTTGELFF
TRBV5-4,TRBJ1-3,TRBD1,TGTGCCAGCAGCCAAGACAGGGGGAGGCCTGGAAACACCATATATTTT,CASSQDRGRPGNTIYF
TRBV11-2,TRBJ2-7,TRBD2,TGTGCCAGCAGCTCCTTGCTCGGCGGGAGAAGCCCCTACGAGCAGTACTTC,CASSSLLGGRSPYEQYF
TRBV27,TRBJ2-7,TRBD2,TGTGCCAGCAGTGCCCCGTCGACTAGCGGGAGGGGAACCAACTCCTACGAGCAGTACTTC,CASSAPSTSGRGTNSYEQYF
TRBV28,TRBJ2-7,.,TGTGCCAGCACAGGCGCCTACGAGCAGTACTTC,CASTGAYEQYF
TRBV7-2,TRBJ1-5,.,TGTGCCAGCAGCTTAGGGAATAGCAATCAGCCCCAGCATTTT,CASSLGNSNQPQHF
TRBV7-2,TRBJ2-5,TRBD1,TGTGCCAGCAGCTTTCGCCGGACAGGATCCCAAGAGACCCAGTACTTC,CASSFRRTGSQETQYF
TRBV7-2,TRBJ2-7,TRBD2,TGTGCCAGCAGACTTAGCGGGAGGCCGCATTACGAGCAGTACTTC,CASRLSGRPHYEQYF
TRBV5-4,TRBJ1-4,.,TGTGCCAGCAGCTTGGAAGGGGGGCCGTATGAAAAACTGTTTTTT,CASSLEGGPYEKLFF
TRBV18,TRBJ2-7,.,TGTGCCAGCTCACCTCAGCGCTACGAGCGGTACTTC,CASSPQRYERYF
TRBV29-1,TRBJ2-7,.,TGCAGCGTTGAAGCTACAGTGGGGGAGCAGTACTTC,CSVEATVGEQYF
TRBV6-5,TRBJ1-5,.,TGTGCCAGCAGTTACGCCGGAAGGGGGAGCAATCAGCCCCAGCATTTT,CASSYAGRGSNQPQHF
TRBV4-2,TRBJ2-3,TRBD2,TGTGCCAGCAGCCATACCGGGACTAGCGCCGCCGGGGCGCAGTATTTT,CASSHTGTSAAGAQYF
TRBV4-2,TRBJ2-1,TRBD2,TGTGCCAGCAGTCCCGGGACTAAGTATGAGCAGTTCTTC,CASSPGTKYEQFF
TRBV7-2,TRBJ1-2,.,TGTGCCAGCAGCGTAGGGACCCAGGCTACAGGCTACACCTTC,CASSVGTQATGYTF
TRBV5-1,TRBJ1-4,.,TGCGCCAGCAGCTTGGAATCGGCGGGAACTAATGAAAAACTGTTTTTT,CASSLESAGTNEKLFF
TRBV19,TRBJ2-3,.,TGTGCCACCTCGACGGGAGAAAAAGATACGCAGTATTTT,CATSTGEKDTQYF